This entry describes one T cell receptor (beta chain). The antigen is unknown. The sample originates from a study of cytomegalovirus exposure and HLA in healthy donors. Study conclusions and caveats: In a later analysis, CMV-associated beta chains were mostly HLA-associated, it appeared.

Primers included in the PCR were 60 Vbeta and 13 Jbeta primers. Profiling relied on immunoSEQ multiplex PCR, and the TCRdb table lists in-frame clones only, not all of them. The sample includes some 130,000 clones, 70% to 85% seen only once; the top ten take roughly 2.6%. This CDR3 is built from 17 residues. V lost 2 bases and J 0 bases, leaving 16 bases between the germline ends. Germline loops: CDR1 MNHEY, CDR2 SMNVEV (reference sequence). This TCR was sampled from a man over 45 in good health and CMV-seronegative. The sample comprised PBMCs. This chain links TRBV27 with TRBJ1-1, with D possibly matching TRBD1 (5 bases). The CDR3 DNA reads as TGTGCCAGCAGTTTACGGACATTTCAAGGATTGAACACTGAAGCTTTCTTT. Its translation: CASSLRTFQGLNTEAFF.